Following are 15 T cell receptor beta chains from one sample sequenced in a study of cytomegalovirus exposure and HLA in healthy donors. The study ran its PCR with 60 Vbeta and 13 Jbeta primers. The repertoire was sequenced with immunoSEQ multiplex PCR; TCRdb's copy has only in-frame clones and lacks some. The sample lists approximately 110,000 clones, approximately 70% occurring once. Input material: PBMCs. These receptors were obtained from a man aged 40-49 years in good health and CMV-seropositive.

The chain carries TRBV9 and TRBJ2-1; maybe TRBD2 (5 bases). Germline CDR1 is SGDLS and CDR2 is YYNGEE. The CDR3 has 14 amino acids. V dropped 3 bases and J dropped 4 bases, with 11 bases sitting between them. In DNA form, the CDR3 reads TGTGCCAGCAGCGCGACTGGCGGGTACAATGAGCAGTTCTTC. This translates into CASSATGGYNEQFF.

The V and J genes are TRBV5-1 and TRBJ2-1; tentative D call: TRBD2 (6 bases). CDR1 and CDR2 (germline): SGHRS, YFSETQ. V was clipped by 0 bases and J by 5 bases, with 12 bases between them. The CDR3 contains 15 residues. CDR3 nucleotide sequence: TGCGCCAGCAGCTTGGTGCCTAGCGTCGACAATGAGCAGTTCTTC. It is translated as CASSLVPSVDNEQFF. The whole variable domain, filled in from reference TRBV5-1 and TRBJ2-1, reads KAGVTQTPRYLIKTRGQQVTLSCSPISGHRSVSWYQQTPGQGLQFLFEYFSETQRNKGNFPGRFSGRQFSNSRSEMNVSTLELGDSALYLCASSLVPSVDNEQFFGPGTRLTVL.

A few counts support this clone. The chain links TRBV9 to TRBJ1-1; TRBD1 might be the D (6 bases). The CDR3 extends over 15 amino acids. Germline loops: CDR1 SGDLS, CDR2 YYNGEE. The V end was cut by 5 bases, the J end by 3 bases, with 17 bases between. CDR3 sequence reads: CASSYTGREDTEAFF. CDR3 sequence (DNA): TGTGCCAGCAGTTATACAGGGAGGGAGGACACTGAAGCTTTCTTT.

CDR3 sequence (DNA): TGTGCCAGCAGCTTATTGCAGGAGACCCAGTACTTC. Amino acid sequence: CASSLLQETQYF. This chain uses TRBV7-9 with TRBJ2-5; D gene unclear. The V end lost 2 bases, the J end lost 5 bases, and 6 bases lay between the germline ends. Germline CDR1 SEHNR, CDR2 FQNEAQ (reference sequence). The CDR3 contains 12 residues.

This chain connects TRBV30 to TRBJ2-3; D gene ambiguous. The CDR3 is 12 amino acids. Trimming left V 2 bases short and J 6 bases short, with 9 bases between. Germline lookup yields CDR1 GTSNPN and CDR2 SVGIG (reference sequence). The CDR3 region has the DNA TGTGCCTGGAGTTCCTTGTCGGATACGCAGTATTTT. Translation gives CAWSSLSDTQYF.

This rearrangement joins TRBV4-1 to TRBJ1-5, with D perhaps matching TRBD1 (5 bases). Trimming shortened V by 1 base and J by 3 bases, and 16 bases separated the two germline ends. Per the germline V gene, CDR1 is MGHRA and CDR2 is YSYEKL. The CDR3 has 17 amino acids. The CDR3 nucleotides are TGCGCCAGCAGCCAAGCCCGGATTGGGGCGGACAATCAGCCCCAGCATTTT. Protein product: CASSQARIGADNQPQHF.

This clone has just a few counts. The chain combines TRBV28 with TRBJ2-7, with TRBD1 matching over 9 bases. This CDR3 is built from 15 residues. V lost 5 bases, J lost 2 bases, and 7 bases stayed unmatched. Germline values: CDR1 MDHEN, CDR2 SYDVKM. The CDR3 DNA follows: TGTGCCAGCAGTATACCCCGGGACAGGGCCTACGAGCAGTACTTC. Translated: CASSIPRDRAYEQYF. Looking up the rest from reference TRBV28 and TRBJ2-7 gives the full variable domain: DVKVTQSSRYLVKRTGEKVFLECVQDMDHENMFWYRQDPGLGLRLIYFSYDVKMKEKGDIPEGYSVSREKKERFSLILESASTNQTSMYLCASSIPRDRAYEQYFGPGTRLTVT.

The genes are TRBV19 and TRBJ2-1; 7 bases match TRBD2. The V segment lost 0 bases and the J segment 4 bases; nucleotides outside the gene matches: 6. This CDR3 region has 16 residues. Germline values: CDR1 LNHDA, CDR2 SQIVND (reference sequence). The CDR3 region has the DNA TGTGCCAGTAGTATAGATCAACTAGCGTCTTACAATGAGCAGTTCTTC. This translates into CASSIDQLASYNEQFF.

The chain joins TRBV7-9 to TRBJ2-1; D might be TRBD2 (7 bases). The germline V gene has CDR1 SEHNR and CDR2 FQNEAQ (reference sequence). The V and J ends lost 5 bases and 8 bases respectively, with 16 bases between them. The CDR3 length is 14 residues. CDR3 in DNA: TGTGCCAGCAGCCCTTTGGGGGGGCCGGATGAGCAGTTCTTC. The encoded protein is CASSPLGGPDEQFF.

V is TRBV6-5 and J is TRBJ1-5; D remains ambiguous. The CDR3 length is 15 residues. V dropped 0 bases and J dropped 6 bases, with 12 bases sitting between them. Germline CDR1 is MNHEY and CDR2 is SVGAGI. CDR3 in DNA: TGTGCCAGCAGTTACTCAGGAGGAGGTGGTCAGCCCCAGCATTTT. This codes for CASSYSGGGGQPQHF.

This sequence joins TRBV2 and TRBJ1-2; TRBD1 agrees at 8 bases. The CDR3 is 18 residues long. Germline assignment: CDR1 SNHLY and CDR2 FYNNEI. V shed 6 bases, J shed 3 bases, and the junction held 18 bases outside the gene matches. The CDR3 here is CASSASGTAQGAYYGYTF. CDR3 nucleotides: TGTGCCAGCAGCGCAAGTGGGACAGCGCAGGGGGCGTACTATGGCTACACCTTC.

The V and J genes are TRBV7-9 and TRBJ2-3; the D is unclear. Germline CDR1 reads SEHNR; CDR2 reads FQNEAQ (reference sequence). With 4 bases removed from V and 6 bases from J, the gap between germline ends came to 8 bases. This CDR3 has 12 amino acids. The CDR3 here is CASSSNLDTQYF. Written as DNA, the CDR3 is TGTGCCAGCAGCTCCAATTTGGATACGCAGTATTTT. The full variable domain, in which reference TRBV7-9 and TRBJ2-3 provide the parts outside the CDR3, is DTGVSQNPRHKITKRGQNVTFRCDPISEHNRLYWYRQTLGQGPEFLTYFQNEAQLEKSRLLSDRFSAERPKGSFSTLEIQRTEQGDSAMYLCASSSNLDTQYFGPGTRLTVL.

The chain recombines TRBV6-1 with TRBJ1-4, with 7 positions matching TRBD1. There are 15 residues in the CDR3. CDR1 and CDR2 (germline): MNHNS, SASEGT. V dropped 3 bases and J dropped 5; count of bases not matched to a gene: 6. This CDR3 reads CASSDSTGENEKLFF. The CDR3 nucleotides read TGTGCCAGCAGTGATTCTACAGGGGAGAATGAAAAACTGTTTTTT.

The rearrangement links TRBV27 to TRBJ2-7; a weak D match, TRBD2 (6 bases). The CDR3 is made up of 12 amino acids. Germline CDR1 and CDR2: MNHEY and SMNVEV (reference sequence). V was shortened by 3 bases and J by 6 bases, with 9 bases between the two germline ends. The CDR3: CASSLGGPEQYF. The CDR3 nucleotides are TGTGCCAGCAGTTTGGGGGGACCCGAGCAGTACTTC.

The V gene is TRBV11-2, the J gene TRBJ1-2; weak D call: TRBD1 (6 bases). With 0 bases removed from V and 4 bases from J, the gap between germline ends came to 15 bases. The CDR3 loop spans 16 amino acids. Looked up from germline, CDR1 is SGHAT and CDR2 is FQNNGV. CDR3 in amino acids: CASSLDPNRVRYGYTF. The CDR3 DNA reads as TGTGCCAGCAGCTTAGATCCCAACAGGGTGCGCTATGGCTACACCTTC.